This is a list of T cell receptor beta chains from one sample in a study of T cell responses to AZD1222 COVID-19 vaccine. Only in-frame clones appear in the TCRdb table, and some are missing; sequencing was by immunoSEQ multiplex PCR. The sample holds about 180,000 clones, roughly 91% seen once. Material: peripheral blood, obtained 28 days after the second AZD1222 dose. These receptors were obtained from an adult who received the AZD1222 COVID-19 vaccine. CDR3s include the opening cysteine and the closing phenylalanine or tryptophan. The D gene is left open where the match is weak. Clone size is shown for a subset of rows, as once, few, many or a class of expanded clone.

clone size,J gene,D gene,V gene,CDR3 protein,CDR3 DNA
.,TRBJ2-3,.,TRBV4-1,CASSRASDTQYF,TGCGCCAGCAGCCGAGCTTCAGATACGCAGTATTTT
.,TRBJ2-1,.,TRBV2,CASREGAYEQFF,TGTGCCAGCAGGGAGGGGGCATATGAGCAGTTCTTC
.,TRBJ1-2,.,TRBV11-2,CASSLDSTNYGYTF,TGTGCCAGCAGCTTAGACTCAACTAACTATGGCTACACCTTC
.,TRBJ2-4,.,TRBV27,CASSPTFKSALAKNIQYF,TGTGCCAGCAGTCCTACCTTCAAGAGCGCCTTAGCCAAAAACATTCAGTACTTC
.,TRBJ2-7,.,TRBV21-1,CASSKCGVGEQYF,TGTGCCAGCAGCAAGTGTGGGGTCGGCGAGCAGTACTTC
.,TRBJ1-2,.,TRBV11-2,CASSLGLPGSYGYTF,TGTGCCAGCAGCTTAGGTCTCCCAGGGTCCTATGGCTACACCTTC
few,TRBJ1-2,.,TRBV7-2,CASSPQGPRAFYGYTF,TGTGCCAGCAGCCCACAGGGACCGCGGGCTTTTTATGGCTACACCTTC
once,TRBJ1-3,.,TRBV5-5,CASSAAGNTIYF,TGTGCCAGCAGCGCTGCTGGAAACACCATATATTTT
.,TRBJ1-6,.,TRBV27,CASSGRGNSPLHF,TGTGCCAGCTCTGGGAGGGGGAACTCACCCCTCCACTTT
.,TRBJ2-1,TRBD2,TRBV5-4,CASRLAGGSDEQFF,TGTGCCTCCCGACTAGCGGGCGGGTCCGATGAGCAGTTCTTC
once,TRBJ2-2,.,TRBV11-3,CASSPSGANTGELFF,TGTGCCAGCAGCCCCAGTGGGGCGAACACCGGGGAGCTGTTTTTT
.,TRBJ2-1,.,TRBV9,CASSVEPGWSNEQFF,TGTGCCAGCAGCGTAGAGCCAGGCTGGTCTAATGAGCAGTTCTTC
.,TRBJ2-7,.,TRBV6-2/TRBV6-3,CASSPSNYEQYF,TGTGCCAGCAGTCCGAGTAACTACGAGCAGTACTTC
.,TRBJ1-2,TRBD1,TRBV5-1,CASSDTGGGYGYTF,TGCGCCAGCAGCGATACAGGGGGTGGCTATGGCTACACCTTC
.,TRBJ2-1,TRBD2,TRBV7-6,CASSSPRAGLAGGRNEQFF,TGTGCCAGCAGCTCACCCCGGGCCGGATTAGCGGGAGGTCGGAATGAGCAGTTCTTC
.,TRBJ1-2,.,TRBV19,CASSIGGSYGYTF,TGTGCCAGTAGTATTGGAGGGAGCTATGGCTACACCTTC
.,TRBJ1-2,TRBD1,TRBV4-3,CASSQGDREGGYTF,TGCGCCAGCAGCCAAGGGGACAGGGAGGGCGGCTACACCTTC
.,TRBJ2-7,TRBD1,TRBV24-1,CATSERGTGGLYEQYF,TGTGCCACCAGTGAACGGGGGACAGGGGGCCTCTACGAGCAGTACTTC
.,TRBJ1-4,TRBD1,TRBV7-9,CASSDYRGEKLFF,TGTGCCAGCAGCGACTACAGGGGCGAAAAACTGTTTTTT
.,TRBJ1-1,TRBD1,TRBV6-5,CASSYRGGLMNTEAFF,TGTGCCAGCAGCTACAGGGGGGGACTGATGAACACTGAAGCTTTCTTT
.,TRBJ1-1,.,TRBV19,CASSIAWGTEAFF,TGTGCCAGTAGTATCGCCTGGGGCACTGAAGCTTTCTTT
once,TRBJ2-2,.,TRBV7-2,CASSSDPWPGELFF,TGTGCCAGCAGCTCAGATCCTTGGCCCGGGGAGCTGTTTTTT
.,TRBJ1-1,.,TRBV18,CASSPNEGVEAFF,TGTGCCAGCTCACCGAATGAGGGGGTTGAAGCTTTCTTT
.,TRBJ1-6,.,TRBV14,CASSQTGAGNSPLHF,TGTGCCAGCAGCCAAACCGGGGCGGGTAATTCACCCCTCCACTTT